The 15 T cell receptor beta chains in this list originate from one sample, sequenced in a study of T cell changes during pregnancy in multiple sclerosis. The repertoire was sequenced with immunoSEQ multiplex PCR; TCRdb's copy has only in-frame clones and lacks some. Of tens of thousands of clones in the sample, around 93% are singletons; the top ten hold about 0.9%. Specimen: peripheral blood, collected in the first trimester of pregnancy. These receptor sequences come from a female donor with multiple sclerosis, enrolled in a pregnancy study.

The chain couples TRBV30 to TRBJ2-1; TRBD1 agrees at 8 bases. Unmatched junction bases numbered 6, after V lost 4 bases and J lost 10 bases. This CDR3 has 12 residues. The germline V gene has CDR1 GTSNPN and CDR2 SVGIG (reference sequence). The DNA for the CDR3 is TGTGCCTGGAACGCTCGACAGGGGGAGCAGTTCTTC. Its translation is CAWNARQGEQFF.

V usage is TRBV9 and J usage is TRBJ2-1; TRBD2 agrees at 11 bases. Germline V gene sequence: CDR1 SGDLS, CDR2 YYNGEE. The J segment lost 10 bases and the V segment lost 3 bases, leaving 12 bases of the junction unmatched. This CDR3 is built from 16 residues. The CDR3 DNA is TGTGCCAGCAGCGCCACCGGGACTAGCGGCCCTAACGAGCAGTTCTTC. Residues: CASSATGTSGPNEQFF.

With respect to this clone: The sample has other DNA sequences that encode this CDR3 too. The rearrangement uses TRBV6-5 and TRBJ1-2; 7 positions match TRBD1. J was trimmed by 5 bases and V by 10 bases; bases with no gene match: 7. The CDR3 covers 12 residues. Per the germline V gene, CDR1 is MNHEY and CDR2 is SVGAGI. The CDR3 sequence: CATRDSLYGYTF. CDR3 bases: TGTGCCACCAGGGACAGTTTGTATGGCTACACCTTC.

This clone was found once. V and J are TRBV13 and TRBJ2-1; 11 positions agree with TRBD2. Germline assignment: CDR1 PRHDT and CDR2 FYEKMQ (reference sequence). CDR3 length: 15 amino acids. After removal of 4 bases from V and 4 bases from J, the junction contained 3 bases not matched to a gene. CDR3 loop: CASSSPSGGYNEQFF. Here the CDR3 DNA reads TGTGCCAGCAGCTCACCTAGCGGGGGGTACAATGAGCAGTTCTTC.

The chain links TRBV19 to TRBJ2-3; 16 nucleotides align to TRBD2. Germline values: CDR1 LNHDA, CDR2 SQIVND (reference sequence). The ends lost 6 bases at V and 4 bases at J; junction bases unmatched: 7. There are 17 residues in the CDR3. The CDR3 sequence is CASSGTSGGAGSDTQYF. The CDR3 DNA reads TGTGCCAGTAGCGGGACTAGCGGGGGGGCCGGCTCAGATACGCAGTATTTT.

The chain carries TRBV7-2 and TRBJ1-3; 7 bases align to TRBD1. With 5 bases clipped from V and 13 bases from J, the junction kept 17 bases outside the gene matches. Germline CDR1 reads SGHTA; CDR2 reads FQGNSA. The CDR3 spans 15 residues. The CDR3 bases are TGTGCCAGCAGCCCGCACAGGGGCCCAGGGACATTTATATATTTT. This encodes CASSPHRGPGTFIYF.

DNA for the CDR3: TGCGCCAGCAGCCAAGGGAGAGGACACACAGATACGCAGTATTTT. Translating gives CASSQGRGHTDTQYF. V is TRBV4-3 and J is TRBJ2-3, with D possibly being TRBD1 (5 bases). Trimming pared 1 base from V and 2 bases from J, leaving 10 bases between. Germline CDR1 LGHNA, CDR2 YSLEER. This CDR3 is 15 amino acids long.

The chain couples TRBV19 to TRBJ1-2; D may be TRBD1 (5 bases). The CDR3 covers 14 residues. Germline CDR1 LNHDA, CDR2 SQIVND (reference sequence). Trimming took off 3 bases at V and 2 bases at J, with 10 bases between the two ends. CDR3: CASSIGPGNYGYTF. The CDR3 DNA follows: TGTGCCAGTAGTATCGGTCCAGGGAACTATGGCTACACCTTC.

CDR3 protein: CASRRSGSDTEAFF. CDR3 DNA: TGTGCCAGTAGGCGGTCGGGGTCGGACACTGAAGCTTTCTTT. The chain combines TRBV19 with TRBJ1-1; no definite D call. This CDR3 region has 14 residues. Trimming cost V 6 bases and J 3 bases, with 14 bases left between them. Germline lookup yields CDR1 LNHDA and CDR2 SQIVND (reference sequence). The whole variable domain, remainder taken from reference TRBV19 and TRBJ1-1, is DGGITQSPKYLFRKEGQNVTLSCEQNLNHDAMYWYRQDPGQGLRLIYYSQIVNDFQKGDIAEGYSVSREKKESFPLTVTSAQKNPTAFYLCASRRSGSDTEAFFGQGTRLTVV.

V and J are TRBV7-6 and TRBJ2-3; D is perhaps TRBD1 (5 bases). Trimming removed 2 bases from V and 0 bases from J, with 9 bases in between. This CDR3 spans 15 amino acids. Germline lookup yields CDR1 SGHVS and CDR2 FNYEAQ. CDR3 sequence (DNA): TGTGCCAGCAGCTTACAGGGTAGTAGCACAGATACGCAGTATTTT. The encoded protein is CASSLQGSSTDTQYF.

In DNA form, the CDR3 reads TGTGCCAGCAGTTCCTCTGGGACTAGCGGGGGGTCCCAGTACTTC. Its translation is CASSSSGTSGGSQYF. The chain recombines TRBV27 with TRBJ2-5; 15 bases match TRBD2. J gave up 9 bases and V 4 bases, and 6 bases lay outside the gene matches. Germline-derived CDR1 and CDR2 are MNHEY and SMNVEV (reference sequence). CDR3 length equals 15 residues.

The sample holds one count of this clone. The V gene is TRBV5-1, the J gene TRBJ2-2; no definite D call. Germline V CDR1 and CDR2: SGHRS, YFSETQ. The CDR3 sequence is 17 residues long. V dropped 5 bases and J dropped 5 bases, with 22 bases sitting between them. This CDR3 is CASSRQEAMSRTGELFF. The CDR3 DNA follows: TGCGCCAGCAGTCGGCAGGAAGCTATGAGTCGGACCGGGGAGCTGTTTTTT.

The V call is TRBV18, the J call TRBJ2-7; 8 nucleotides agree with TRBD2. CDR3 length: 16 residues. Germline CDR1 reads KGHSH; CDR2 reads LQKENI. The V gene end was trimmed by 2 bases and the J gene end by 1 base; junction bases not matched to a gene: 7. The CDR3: CASSPKGLGNSYEQYF. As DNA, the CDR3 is TGTGCCAGCTCACCAAAGGGACTAGGAAATTCCTACGAGCAGTACTTC.

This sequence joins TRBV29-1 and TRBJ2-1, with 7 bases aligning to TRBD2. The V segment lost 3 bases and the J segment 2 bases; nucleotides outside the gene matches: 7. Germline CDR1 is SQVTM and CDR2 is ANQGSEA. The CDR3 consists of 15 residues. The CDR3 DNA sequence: TGCAGCGTTGATAGAGCGGGGAGTACCTACAATGAGCAGTTCTTC. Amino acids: CSVDRAGSTYNEQFF.

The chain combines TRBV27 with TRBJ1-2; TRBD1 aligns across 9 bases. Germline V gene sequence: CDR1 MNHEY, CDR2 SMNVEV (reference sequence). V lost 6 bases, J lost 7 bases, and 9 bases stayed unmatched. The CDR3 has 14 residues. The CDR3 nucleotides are TGTGCCAGCAGAAGACAGGGGGGGGTCCTTGGCTACACCTTC. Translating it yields CASRRQGGVLGYTF.